This T cell receptor (beta chain) was sequenced in a study of T cells in Graves' hyperthyroidism and ophthalmopathy. Findings and limits, study-wide: A 13 V-J model separated ophthalmopathy from stable hyperthyroidism. Most clonotypes expanded in the thyroid (above 0.001) were also present in blood.

RNA transcripts provided the source from which TCR beta CDR3 regions were amplified. The HTBI primer set served for first-round RT-PCR of the TCR CDR3. Each CDR3 protein is one row after TCRdb ran MiXCR on the multiplex PCR reads. Here the sample spans approximately 870,000 distinct CDR3 sequences, roughly 40% being singletons. Graves' hyperthyroidism showing no ophthalmopathy progression within 18 months was considered stable. In patients aged 18 to 65, hyperthyroidism was newly diagnosed, with duration under 2 months. V trimming: 8 bases; J trimming: 7 bases; junction bases outside the gene matches: 12. The CDR3 sequence is 14 residues long. CDR1 is SNHLY, CDR2 FYNNEI, per germline. This clonotype was observed at least ten times. The target antigen is unknown.

The sequencing input was blood. The origin of this receptor is a man between 18 and 29 years old with Graves' hyperthyroidism. This chain links TRBV2 with TRBJ1-2, with TRBD1 matching over 8 bases. The CDR3 loop is CASLPDREYIGYTF. In DNA form, the CDR3 reads TGTGCCAGCTTGCCGGACAGGGAATATATTGGCTACACCTTC.